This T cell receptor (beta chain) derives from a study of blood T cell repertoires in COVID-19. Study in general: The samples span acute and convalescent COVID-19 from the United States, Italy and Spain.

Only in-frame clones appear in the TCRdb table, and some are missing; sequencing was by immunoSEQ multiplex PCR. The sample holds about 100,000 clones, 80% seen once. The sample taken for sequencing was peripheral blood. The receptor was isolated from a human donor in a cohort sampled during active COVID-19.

Here the CDR3 DNA reads TGTGCCAGCAGCCAGACAGGGGTGAGTTATGGCTACACCTTC. This gives the protein CASSQTGVSYGYTF. This chain connects TRBV4-2 to TRBJ1-2, with 8 bases matching TRBD1. The trim removed 3 bases at V and 5 bases at J, leaving 5 bases unmatched. Germline V gives CDR1 LGHNA, CDR2 YNFKEQ. The CDR3 has 14 amino acids.